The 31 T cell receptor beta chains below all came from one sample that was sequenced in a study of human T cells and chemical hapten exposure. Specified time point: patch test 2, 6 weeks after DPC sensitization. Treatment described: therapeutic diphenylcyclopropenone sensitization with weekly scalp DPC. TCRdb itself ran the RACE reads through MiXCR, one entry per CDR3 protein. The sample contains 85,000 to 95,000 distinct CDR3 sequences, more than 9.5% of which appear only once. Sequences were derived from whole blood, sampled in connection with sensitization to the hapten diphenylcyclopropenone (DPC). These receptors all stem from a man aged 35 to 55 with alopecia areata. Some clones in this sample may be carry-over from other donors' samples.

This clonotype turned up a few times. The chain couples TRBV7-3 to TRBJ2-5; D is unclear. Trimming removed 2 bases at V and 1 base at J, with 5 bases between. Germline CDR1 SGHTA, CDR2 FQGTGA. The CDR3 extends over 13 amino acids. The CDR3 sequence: CASSLSPQETQYF. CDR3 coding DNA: TGTGCCAGCAGCTTATCCCCCCAAGAGACCCAGTACTTC.

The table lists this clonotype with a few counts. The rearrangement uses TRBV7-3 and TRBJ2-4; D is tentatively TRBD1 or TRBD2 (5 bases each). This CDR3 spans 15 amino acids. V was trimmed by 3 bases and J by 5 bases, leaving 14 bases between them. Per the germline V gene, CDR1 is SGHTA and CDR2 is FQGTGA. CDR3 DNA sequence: TGTGCCAGCAGCTTGTCGGGGACCTCCCAAAACATTCAGTACTTC. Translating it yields CASSLSGTSQNIQYF. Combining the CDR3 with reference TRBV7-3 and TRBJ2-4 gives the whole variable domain GAGVSQTPSNKVTEKGKYVELRCDPISGHTALYWYRQSLGQGPEFLIYFQGTGAADDSGLPNDRFFAVRPEGSVSTLKIQRTERGDSAVYLCASSLSGTSQNIQYFGAGTRLSVL.

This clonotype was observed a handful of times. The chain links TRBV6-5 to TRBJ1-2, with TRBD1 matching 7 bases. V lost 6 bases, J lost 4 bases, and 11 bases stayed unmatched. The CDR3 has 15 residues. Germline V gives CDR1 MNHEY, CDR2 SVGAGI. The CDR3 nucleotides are TGTGCCAGCAGGATAAACGGACAGGTTGGCTATGGCTACACCTTC. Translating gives CASRINGQVGYGYTF.

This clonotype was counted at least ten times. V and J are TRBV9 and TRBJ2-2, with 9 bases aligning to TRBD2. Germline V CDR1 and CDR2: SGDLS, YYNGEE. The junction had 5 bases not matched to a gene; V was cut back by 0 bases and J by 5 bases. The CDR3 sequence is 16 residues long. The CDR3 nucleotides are TGTGCCAGCAGCGTAGAGCTAGCGGGAAATACCGGGGAGCTGTTTTTT. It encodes CASSVELAGNTGELFF.

The CDR3 region has the DNA TGTGCCAGCAGCGGAGCGGGGACAGGGAAGAAAGAGACCCAGTACTTC. This gives the protein CASSGAGTGKKETQYF. This sequence joins TRBV13 and TRBJ2-5; the match to TRBD1 covers 9 bases. Germline V lookup: CDR1 PRHDT, CDR2 FYEKMQ (reference sequence). The length of the CDR3 is 16 residues. The J segment lost 3 bases and the V segment lost 5 bases, leaving 10 bases of the junction unmatched.

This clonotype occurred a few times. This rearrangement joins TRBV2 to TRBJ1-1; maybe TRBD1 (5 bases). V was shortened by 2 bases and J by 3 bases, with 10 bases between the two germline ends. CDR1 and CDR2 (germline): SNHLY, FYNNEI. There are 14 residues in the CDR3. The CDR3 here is CASSEWRGDTEAFF. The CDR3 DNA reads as TGTGCCAGCAGTGAATGGAGAGGGGACACTGAAGCTTTCTTT.

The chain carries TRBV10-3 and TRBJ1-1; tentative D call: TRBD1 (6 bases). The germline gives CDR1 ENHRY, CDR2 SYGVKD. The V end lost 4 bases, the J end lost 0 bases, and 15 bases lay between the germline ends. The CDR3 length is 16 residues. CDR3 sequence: CAISGGGPLLNTEAFF. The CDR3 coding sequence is TGTGCCATCAGTGGGGGGGGCCCGCTACTGAACACTGAAGCTTTCTTT.

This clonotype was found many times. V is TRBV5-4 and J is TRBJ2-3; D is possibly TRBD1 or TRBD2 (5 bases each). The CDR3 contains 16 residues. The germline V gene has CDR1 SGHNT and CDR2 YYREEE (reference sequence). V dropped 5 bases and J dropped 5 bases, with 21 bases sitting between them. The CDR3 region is CASSSQGILAQDTQYF. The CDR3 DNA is TGTGCCAGCAGTTCTCAGGGTATTCTAGCACAAGATACGCAGTATTTT.

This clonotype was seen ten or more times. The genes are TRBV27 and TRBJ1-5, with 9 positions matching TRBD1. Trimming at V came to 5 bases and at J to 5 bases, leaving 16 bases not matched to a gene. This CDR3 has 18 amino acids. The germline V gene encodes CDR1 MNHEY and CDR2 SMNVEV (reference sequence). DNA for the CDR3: TGTGCCAGCAGTCAAATAGGGACAGGGACCCCAGGGGATCAGCCCCAGCATTTT. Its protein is CASSQIGTGTPGDQPQHF.

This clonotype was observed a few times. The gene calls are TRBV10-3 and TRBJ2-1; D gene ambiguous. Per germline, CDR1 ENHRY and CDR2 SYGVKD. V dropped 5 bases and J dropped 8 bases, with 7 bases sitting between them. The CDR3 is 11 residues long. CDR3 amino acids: CAISSLYEQFF. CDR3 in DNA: TGTGCCATCAGTTCTTTGTATGAGCAGTTCTTC.

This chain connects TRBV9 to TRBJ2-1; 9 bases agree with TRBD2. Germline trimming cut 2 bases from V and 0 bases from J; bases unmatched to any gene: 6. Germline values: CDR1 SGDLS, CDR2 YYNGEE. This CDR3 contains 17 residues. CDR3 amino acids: CASSVAGGESSYNEQFF. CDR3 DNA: TGTGCCAGCAGCGTTGCGGGAGGGGAAAGCTCCTACAATGAGCAGTTCTTC.

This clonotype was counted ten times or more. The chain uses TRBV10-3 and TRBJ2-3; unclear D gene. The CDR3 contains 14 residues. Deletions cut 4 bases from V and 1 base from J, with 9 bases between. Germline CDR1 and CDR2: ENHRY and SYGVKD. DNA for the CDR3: TGTGCCATCAGTGGGGTCCCGGGCACAGATACGCAGTATTTT. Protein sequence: CAISGVPGTDTQYF.

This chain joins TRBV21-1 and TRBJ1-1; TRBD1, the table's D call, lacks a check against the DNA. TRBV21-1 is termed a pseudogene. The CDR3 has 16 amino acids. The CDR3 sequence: CASSVGGGRRNTEAFF. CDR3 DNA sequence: TGTGCCAGCAGCGTGGGGGGGGGGCGAAGGAACACTGAAGCTTTCTTT.

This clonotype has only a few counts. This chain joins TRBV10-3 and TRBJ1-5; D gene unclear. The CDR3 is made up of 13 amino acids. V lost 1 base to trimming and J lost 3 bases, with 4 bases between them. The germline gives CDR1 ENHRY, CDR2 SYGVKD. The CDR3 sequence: CAISEYSNQPQHF. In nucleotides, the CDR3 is TGTGCCATCAGTGAGTACTCCAATCAGCCCCAGCATTTT.

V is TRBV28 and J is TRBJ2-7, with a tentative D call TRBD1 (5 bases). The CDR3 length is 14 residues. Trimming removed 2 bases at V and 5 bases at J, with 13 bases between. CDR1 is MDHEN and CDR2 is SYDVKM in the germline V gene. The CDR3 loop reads CASSLVRQNDEQYF. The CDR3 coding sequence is TGTGCCAGCAGTTTAGTCAGACAGAACGACGAGCAGTACTTC.

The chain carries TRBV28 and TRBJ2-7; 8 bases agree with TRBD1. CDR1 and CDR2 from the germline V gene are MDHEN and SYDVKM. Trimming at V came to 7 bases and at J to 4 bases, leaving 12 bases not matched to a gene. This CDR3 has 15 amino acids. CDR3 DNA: TGTGCCAGCAACCCAAGCAGCAGGGGGCCGTACGAGCAGTACTTC. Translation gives CASNPSSRGPYEQYF.

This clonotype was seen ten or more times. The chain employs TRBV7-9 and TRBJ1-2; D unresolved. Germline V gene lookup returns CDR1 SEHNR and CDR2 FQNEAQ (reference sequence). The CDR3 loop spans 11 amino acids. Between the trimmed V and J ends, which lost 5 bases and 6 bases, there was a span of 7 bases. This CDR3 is CASSPRNGYTF. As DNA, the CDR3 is TGTGCCAGCAGCCCTCGCAATGGCTACACCTTC.

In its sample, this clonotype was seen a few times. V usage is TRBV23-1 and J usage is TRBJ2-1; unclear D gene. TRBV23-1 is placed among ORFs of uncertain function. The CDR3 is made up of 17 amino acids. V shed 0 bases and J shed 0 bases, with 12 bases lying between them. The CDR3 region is CASSQSSPWGSYNEQFF. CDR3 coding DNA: TGCGCCAGCAGTCAATCGAGTCCGTGGGGCTCCTACAATGAGCAGTTCTTC.

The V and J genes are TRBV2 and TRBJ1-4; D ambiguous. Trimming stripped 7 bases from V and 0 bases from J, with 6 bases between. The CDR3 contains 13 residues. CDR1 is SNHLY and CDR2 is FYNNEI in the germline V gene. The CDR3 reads CASKATTNEKLFF. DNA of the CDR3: TGTGCCAGCAAGGCAACAACTAATGAAAAACTGTTTTTT.

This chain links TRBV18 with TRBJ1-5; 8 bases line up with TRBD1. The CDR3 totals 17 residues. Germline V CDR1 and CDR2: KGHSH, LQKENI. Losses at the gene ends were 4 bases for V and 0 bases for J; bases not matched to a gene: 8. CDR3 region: CASSHGTGHYSNQPQHF. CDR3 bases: TGTGCCAGCTCACACGGGACAGGCCATTATAGCAATCAGCCCCAGCATTTT.

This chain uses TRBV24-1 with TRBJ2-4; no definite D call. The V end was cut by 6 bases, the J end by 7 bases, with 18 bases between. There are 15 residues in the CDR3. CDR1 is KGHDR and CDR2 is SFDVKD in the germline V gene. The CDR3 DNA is TGTGCCACCAGTCTCGGCAGCGAGCCGGTGAACATTCAGTACTTC. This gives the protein CATSLGSEPVNIQYF.

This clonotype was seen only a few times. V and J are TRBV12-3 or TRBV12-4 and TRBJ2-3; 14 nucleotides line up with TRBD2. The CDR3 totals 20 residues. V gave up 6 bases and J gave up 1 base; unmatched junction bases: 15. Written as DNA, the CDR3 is TGTGCCAGCAGGTCGTCCGGGACTAGCGGGGGCACATTGGGCACAGATACGCAGTATTTT. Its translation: CASRSSGTSGGTLGTDTQYF.

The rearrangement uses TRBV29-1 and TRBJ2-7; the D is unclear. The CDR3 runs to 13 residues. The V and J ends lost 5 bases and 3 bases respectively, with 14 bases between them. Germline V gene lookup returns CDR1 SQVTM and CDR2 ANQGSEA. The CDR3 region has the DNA TGCAGCGTTCGGCCTCTGGGCCTCTACGAGCAGTACTTC. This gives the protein CSVRPLGLYEQYF.

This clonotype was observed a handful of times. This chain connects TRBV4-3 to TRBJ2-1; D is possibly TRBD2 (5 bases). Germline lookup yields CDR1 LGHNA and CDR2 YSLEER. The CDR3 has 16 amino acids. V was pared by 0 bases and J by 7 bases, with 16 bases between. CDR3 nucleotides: TGCGCCAGCAGCCAAGAGCGGCTAGCCCGATTTAATGAGCAGTTCTTC. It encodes CASSQERLARFNEQFF.

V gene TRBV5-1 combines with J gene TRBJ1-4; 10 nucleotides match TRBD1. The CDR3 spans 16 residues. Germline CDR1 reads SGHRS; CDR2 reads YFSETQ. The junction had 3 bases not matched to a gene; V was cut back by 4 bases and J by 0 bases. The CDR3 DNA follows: TGCGCCAGCAGCATCGGACAGGGGGCAACTAATGAAAAACTGTTTTTT. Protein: CASSIGQGATNEKLFF. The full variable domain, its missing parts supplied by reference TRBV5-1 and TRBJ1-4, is KAGVTQTPRYLIKTRGQQVTLSCSPISGHRSVSWYQQTPGQGLQFLFEYFSETQRNKGNFPGRFSGRQFSNSRSEMNVSTLELGDSALYLCASSIGQGATNEKLFFGSGTQLSVL.

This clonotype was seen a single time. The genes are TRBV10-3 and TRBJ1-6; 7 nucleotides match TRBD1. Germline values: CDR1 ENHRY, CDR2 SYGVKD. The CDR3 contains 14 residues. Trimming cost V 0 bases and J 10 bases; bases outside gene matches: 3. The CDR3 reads CAISESRGHSPLHF. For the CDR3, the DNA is TGTGCCATCAGTGAGTCGAGGGGGCACTCACCCCTCCACTTT.

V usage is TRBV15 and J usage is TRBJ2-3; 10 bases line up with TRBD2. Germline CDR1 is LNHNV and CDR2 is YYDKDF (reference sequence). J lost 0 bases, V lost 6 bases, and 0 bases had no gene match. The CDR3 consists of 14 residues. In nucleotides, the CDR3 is TGTGCCACCAGGGGACTAGCGAGCACAGATACGCAGTATTTT. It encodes CATRGLASTDTQYF.

The CDR3 region is CASSYSRQVRNQPQHF. CDR3 coding DNA: TGTGCCAGTAGTTATAGTCGACAGGTACGCAATCAGCCCCAGCATTTT. The chain joins TRBV19 to TRBJ1-5, with D maybe TRBD1 (6 bases). V lost 5 bases and J lost 2, with 16 bases in between. CDR1 is LNHDA and CDR2 is SQIVND in the germline V gene (reference sequence). CDR3 size: 16 residues.

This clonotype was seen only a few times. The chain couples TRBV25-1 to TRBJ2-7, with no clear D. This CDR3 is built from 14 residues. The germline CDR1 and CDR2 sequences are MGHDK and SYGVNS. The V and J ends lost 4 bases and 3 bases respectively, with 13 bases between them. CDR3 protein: CASSVGRTGYEQYF. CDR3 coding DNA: TGTGCCAGCAGTGTCGGCCGCACGGGCTACGAGCAGTACTTC.

Here the CDR3 reads CASSQVRTGNYEQYF. Here the CDR3 DNA reads TGTGCCAGCAGCCAAGTTCGGACAGGGAATTACGAGCAGTACTTC. This chain joins TRBV4-2 and TRBJ2-7; TRBD1 agrees at 8 bases. Germline CDR1 LGHNA, CDR2 YNFKEQ. The CDR3 covers 15 residues. With V trimmed by 1 base and J by 4 bases, 6 bases remained unmatched.

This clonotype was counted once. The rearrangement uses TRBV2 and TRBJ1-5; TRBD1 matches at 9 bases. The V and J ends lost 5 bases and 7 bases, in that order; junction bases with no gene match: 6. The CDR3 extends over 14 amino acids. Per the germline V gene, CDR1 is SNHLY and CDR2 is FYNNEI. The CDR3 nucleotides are TGTGCCAGCAGTCAGACAGGGGGTGGACAGCCCCAGCATTTT. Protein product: CASSQTGGGQPQHF.